This TCR beta chain stems from a study of Graves' ophthalmopathy and Graves' hyperthyroidism. The sample holds many counts of this clonotype. From RNA, the CDR3 regions of TCR beta chains were amplified and sequenced. First-round RT-PCR used HTBI primers; second-round multiplex PCR followed. TCRdb ran MiXCR on the multiplex PCR reads and lists one entry per CDR3 protein. The sample contains roughly 400,000 distinct CDR3 sequences, roughly 15% of which appear only once. Aged 18 to 65, hyperthyroidism patients had new diagnoses of under 2 months' duration. Someone took the PBMCs out of 10 ml of fresh peripheral blood. The V gene's germline CDR1 is GTSNPN and CDR2 SVGIG (reference sequence). Trimming took 0 bases from V and 5 from J, leaving 11 bases between them. This CDR3 has 13 amino acids.

The TCR originated in an adult woman with stable Graves' hyperthyroidism. V is TRBV30 and J is TRBJ2-7; D not resolved. The specimen was peripheral blood. The CDR3 loop is CAWSVGQWDEQYF. In DNA, the CDR3 is TGTGCCTGGAGTGTCGGGCAATGGGACGAGCAGTACTTC.